Shown below are 7 T cell receptor beta chains from a single sample sequenced in a study of blood T cell repertoires in COVID-19. Sequencing used immunoSEQ multiplex PCR; TCRdb keeps in-frame clones, though not all of them. The repertoire holds 25,000 to 35,000 clones, approximately 85% seen once, with over 7.5% in the top ten. The material sequenced was peripheral blood. These receptors were taken from a man of 80 years or more with active COVID-19.

The chain combines TRBV7-2 with TRBJ2-1; 8 nucleotides align to TRBD2. Germline V CDR1 and CDR2: SGHTA, FQGNSA. The CDR3 covers 16 residues. V lost 6 bases, J lost 10 bases, and 17 bases stayed unmatched. DNA of the CDR3: TGTGCCAGCAGTTTCCCCGGGACTAGAGGCAGGAGGGAGCAGTTCTTC. This encodes CASSFPGTRGRREQFF.

The genes are TRBV9 and TRBJ2-3; D is undetermined. Trimming took off 0 bases at V and 0 bases at J, with 8 bases between the two ends. Per germline, CDR1 SGDLS and CDR2 YYNGEE. The CDR3 is made up of 15 amino acids. The DNA for the CDR3 is TGTGCCAGCAGCGTAGATGGCAGAAGCACAGATACGCAGTATTTT. It encodes CASSVDGRSTDTQYF.

The chain couples TRBV2 to TRBJ1-1, with D maybe TRBD1 (5 bases). The germline V gene has CDR1 SNHLY and CDR2 FYNNEI. This CDR3 contains 14 residues. V shed 6 bases and J shed 0 bases, with 11 bases lying between them. CDR3 loop: CASSLTEMNTEAFF. The CDR3 bases are TGTGCCAGCAGCCTGACAGAGATGAACACTGAAGCTTTCTTT.

The rearrangement joins TRBV5-6 to TRBJ1-6; D ambiguous. Germline V gives CDR1 SGHDT, CDR2 YYEEEE. V was clipped by 7 bases and J by 7 bases, with 15 bases between them. The CDR3 runs 14 residues. The DNA for the CDR3 is TGTGCCAGCGGCTACACCGGAGGGAATTCACCCCTCCACTTT. It encodes CASGYTGGNSPLHF. The complete variable domain, with remaining parts taken from reference TRBV5-6 and TRBJ1-6, reads DAGVTQSPTHLIKTRGQQVTLRCSPKSGHDTVSWYQQALGQGPQFIFQYYEEEERQRGNFPDRFSGHQFPNYSSELNVNALLLGDSALYLCASGYTGGNSPLHFGNGTRLTVT.

V is TRBV5-8 and J is TRBJ2-5, with D possibly being TRBD2 (5 bases). Germline V lookup: CDR1 SGHTS, CDR2 YDEGEE. The V end lost 2 bases, the J end lost 5 bases, and 10 bases lay between the germline ends. The CDR3 consists of 13 residues. CDR3 bases: TGTGCCAGCAGCTTTAGCGTAATGGAGACCCAGTACTTC. It specifies CASSFSVMETQYF.

CDR3 region: CASSLGIYTQYF. The CDR3 bases are TGTGCCAGCAGCTTAGGTATATATACGCAGTATTTT. J is TRBJ2-3 and V is TRBV7-9; D call uncertain. The germline V gene encodes CDR1 SEHNR and CDR2 FQNEAQ (reference sequence). Trimming shortened V by 1 base and J by 7 bases, and 6 bases separated the two germline ends. The CDR3 extends over 12 amino acids.

This chain links TRBV7-2 with TRBJ1-1; D is perhaps TRBD1 (6 bases). Germline V lookup: CDR1 SGHTA, CDR2 FQGNSA. The CDR3 has 12 amino acids. V was clipped by 9 bases and J by 7 bases, with 15 bases between them. As DNA, the CDR3 is TGTGCCAGTGGGAACAGGGAAGGTGAAGCTTTCTTT. Amino acids: CASGNREGEAFF.